These T cell receptor beta chains were read from a single sample in a study of T cell responses to AZD1222 COVID-19 vaccine. Libraries were prepared by immunoSEQ multiplex PCR; TCRdb keeps only in-frame clonotypes and omits some of them. Here the sample spans 150,000 to 200,000 clones, about 91% being singletons. The specimen was peripheral blood, collected on day 0 of AZD1222 vaccination. The receptor source for this set is an adult in good health. Both conserved end residues are part of each CDR3. D genes are given only for firm matches. Clone size is given for some rows only: seen once, a few or many times, or a class if the clone is expanded.

J gene | V gene | clone size | D gene | CDR3 DNA | CDR3 protein
TRBJ2-5 | TRBV24-1 | once | TRBD1 | TGTGCCACCAGCGGAGGACAGGGTTACCAAGAGACCCAGTACTTC | CATSGGQGYQETQYF
TRBJ2-7 | TRBV6-1 | NA | NA | TGTGCCAGCACCGGACTGAGCTCCTACGAGCAGTACTTC | CASTGLSSYEQYF
TRBJ1-2 | TRBV28 | NA | NA | TGTGCCAGCAGTTTAAAAGGGTACGGCTACACCTTC | CASSLKGYGYTF
TRBJ2-2 | TRBV5-4 | NA | NA | TGTGCCAGCAGCTCGGGGGGCCTCGGCACCGGGGAGCTGTTTTTT | CASSSGGLGTGELFF
TRBJ2-7 | TRBV20-1 | NA | NA | TGCAGTGCTCGTGGACAAGGCTCCTACGAGCAGTACTTC | CSARGQGSYEQYF
TRBJ1-6 | TRBV7-2 | NA | TRBD1 | TGTGCCAGCAGCTTCCAAGGGGACAGGGCTAATTCACCCCTCCACTTT | CASSFQGDRANSPLHF
TRBJ1-2 | TRBV4-1 | once | TRBD1 | TGCGCCAGCGGACAGGGGCGGTATGGCTACACCTTC | CASGQGRYGYTF
TRBJ2-2 | TRBV6-2/TRBV6-3 | NA | NA | TGTGCCAGCAGTGTCCGTGGTGACACCGGGGAGCTGTTTTTT | CASSVRGDTGELFF
TRBJ2-3 | TRBV27 | NA | NA | TGTGCCAGCAGTTTATCGGGTTTCACAGATACGCAGTATTTT | CASSLSGFTDTQYF
TRBJ1-1 | TRBV28 | NA | NA | TGTGCCAGCAGTCCCCAGGTCATGAACACTGAAGCTTTCTTT | CASSPQVMNTEAFF
TRBJ1-1 | TRBV9 | NA | TRBD1 | TGTGCCAGCAGCGTAGGACAGGGGGCGTTCGGAGTCACTGAAGCTTTCTTT | CASSVGQGAFGVTEAFF
TRBJ2-3 | TRBV5-1 | NA | NA | TGCGCCAGCAGCCCGGCAGGGCGGACAGATACGCAGTATTTT | CASSPAGRTDTQYF
TRBJ2-3 | TRBV11-2 | NA | TRBD2 | TGTGCCAGCAGCCCGACTAGCGGGAGCACAGATACGCAGTATTTT | CASSPTSGSTDTQYF
TRBJ1-5 | TRBV10-3 | NA | TRBD1 | TGTGCCATCAGTGTGGACAGGGACCAGCCCCAGCATTTT | CAISVDRDQPQHF
TRBJ2-5 | TRBV6-5 | NA | TRBD2 | TGTGCCAGCAGTTATTGGCGAGCGGGAGGTGGGGAGACCCAGTACTTC | CASSYWRAGGGETQYF
TRBJ2-1 | TRBV5-4 | NA | TRBD2 | TGTGCCAGCAGCTCTCTAAGCGGGACCTACAATGAGCAGTTCTTC | CASSSLSGTYNEQFF
TRBJ1-2 | TRBV27 | few | NA | TGTGCCAGCAGTTTATTTGGTCGGGGACCAATCTATGGCTACACCTTC | CASSLFGRGPIYGYTF
TRBJ1-5 | TRBV19 | NA | NA | TGTGCCAGTAGTATTCAGGGTAGTCAGCCCCAGCATTTT | CASSIQGSQPQHF
TRBJ1-5 | TRBV19 | NA | NA | TGTGCCAGTAGTATGGCAGCGATCAATCAGCCCCAGCATTTT | CASSMAAINQPQHF
TRBJ1-2 | TRBV4-1 | once | NA | TGCGCCAGCAGCCAAGGGGCGTATGGCTACACCTTC | CASSQGAYGYTF
TRBJ1-6 | TRBV4-3 | NA | NA | TGCGCCAGCAGCCAAGATACGAGGGGGATTAATTCACCCCTCCACTTT | CASSQDTRGINSPLHF
TRBJ1-2 | TRBV28 | few | NA | TGTGCCAGCAGTTTATATAGGGGGTTTGGCGGCTACACCTTC | CASSLYRGFGGYTF
TRBJ2-1 | TRBV9 | NA | TRBD1 | TGTGCCAGCAGCGTCTGGACAGGGATGCATGAGCAGTTCTTC | CASSVWTGMHEQFF
TRBJ2-7 | TRBV28 | NA | NA | TGTGCCAGCACCTTTCTGGGTCGGCAGGGGAACTCCTACGAGCAGTACTTC | CASTFLGRQGNSYEQYF
TRBJ1-5 | TRBV9 | NA | NA | TGTGCCAGCAGCGTGGGAGACAGTTATCAGCCCCAGCATTTT | CASSVGDSYQPQHF
TRBJ1-2 | TRBV27 | NA | TRBD1 | TGTGCCAGCAGTTCATGGACAGGGGGCACGAACCCCTATGGCTACACCTTC | CASSSWTGGTNPYGYTF
TRBJ2-5 | TRBV30 | few | NA | TGTGCCGCGGCTCAAGAGACCCAGTACTTC | CAAAQETQYF
TRBJ1-1 | TRBV6-2/TRBV6-3 | NA | TRBD1 | TGTGCCAGCAGTTACTCTCGGACAGGGAACACTGAAGCTTTCTTT | CASSYSRTGNTEAFF
TRBJ1-2 | TRBV7-9 | NA | NA | TGTGCCAGCAGCCTGCGACCGGGGGATAATGGCTACACCTTC | CASSLRPGDNGYTF